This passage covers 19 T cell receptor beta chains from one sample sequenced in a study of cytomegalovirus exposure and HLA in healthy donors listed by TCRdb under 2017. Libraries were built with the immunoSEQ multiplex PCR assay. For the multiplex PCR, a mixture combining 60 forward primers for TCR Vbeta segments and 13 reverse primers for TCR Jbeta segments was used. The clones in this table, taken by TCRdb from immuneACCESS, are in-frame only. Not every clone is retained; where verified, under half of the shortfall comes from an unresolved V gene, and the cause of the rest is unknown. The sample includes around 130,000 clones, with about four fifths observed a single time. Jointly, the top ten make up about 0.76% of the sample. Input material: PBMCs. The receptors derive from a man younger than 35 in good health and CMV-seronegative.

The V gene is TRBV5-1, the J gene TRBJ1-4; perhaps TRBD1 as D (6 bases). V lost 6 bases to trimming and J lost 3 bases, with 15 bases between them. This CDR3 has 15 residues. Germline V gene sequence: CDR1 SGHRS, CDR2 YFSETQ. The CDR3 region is CASNTGSGANEKLFF. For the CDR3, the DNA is TGCGCCAGCAATACAGGGTCAGGAGCTAATGAAAAACTGTTTTTT.

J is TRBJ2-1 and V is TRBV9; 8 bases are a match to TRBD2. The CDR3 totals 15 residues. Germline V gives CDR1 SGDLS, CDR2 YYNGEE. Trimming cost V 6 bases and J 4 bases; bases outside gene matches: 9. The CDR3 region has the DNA TGTGCCAGCATTCTCATCGGCGGGGGGTACAATGAGCAGTTCTTC. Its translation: CASILIGGGYNEQFF.

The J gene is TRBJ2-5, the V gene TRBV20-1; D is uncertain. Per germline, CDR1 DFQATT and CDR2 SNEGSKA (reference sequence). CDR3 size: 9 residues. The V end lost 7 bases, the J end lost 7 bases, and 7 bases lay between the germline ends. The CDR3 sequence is CSVIGTQYF. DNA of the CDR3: TGCAGTGTAATCGGGACCCAGTACTTC.

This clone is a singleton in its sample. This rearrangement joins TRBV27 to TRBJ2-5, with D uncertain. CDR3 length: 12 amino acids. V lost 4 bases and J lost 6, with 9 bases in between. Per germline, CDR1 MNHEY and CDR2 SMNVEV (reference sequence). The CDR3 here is CASSSPLKTQYF. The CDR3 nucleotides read TGTGCCAGCAGTTCCCCTCTAAAGACCCAGTACTTC.

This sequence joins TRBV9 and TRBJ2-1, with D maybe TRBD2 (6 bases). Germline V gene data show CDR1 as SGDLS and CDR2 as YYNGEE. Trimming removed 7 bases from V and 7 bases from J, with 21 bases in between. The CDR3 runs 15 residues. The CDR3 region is CASCATSKVVNEQFF. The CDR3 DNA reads TGTGCCAGCTGCGCGACTAGTAAGGTTGTGAATGAGCAGTTCTTC.

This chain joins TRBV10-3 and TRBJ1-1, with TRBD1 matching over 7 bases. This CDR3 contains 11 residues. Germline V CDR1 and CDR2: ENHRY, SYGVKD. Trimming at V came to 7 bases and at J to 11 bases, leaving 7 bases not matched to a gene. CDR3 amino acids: CAIKDDREAFF. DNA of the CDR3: TGTGCCATCAAGGACGACAGGGAGGCTTTCTTT.

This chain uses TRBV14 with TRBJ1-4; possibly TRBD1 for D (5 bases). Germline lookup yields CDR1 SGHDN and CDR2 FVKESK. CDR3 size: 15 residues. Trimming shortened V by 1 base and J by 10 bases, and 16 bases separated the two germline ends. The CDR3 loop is CASSQAGLIGGKLFF. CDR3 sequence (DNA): TGTGCCAGCAGCCAAGCGGGACTTATCGGTGGAAAACTGTTTTTT.

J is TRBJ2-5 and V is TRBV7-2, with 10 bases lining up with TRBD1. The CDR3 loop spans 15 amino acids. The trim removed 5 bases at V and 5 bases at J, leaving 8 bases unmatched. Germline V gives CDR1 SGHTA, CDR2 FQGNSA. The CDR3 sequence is CASSPRQGAGETQYF. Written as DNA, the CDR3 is TGTGCCAGCAGCCCCAGACAGGGGGCAGGGGAGACCCAGTACTTC.

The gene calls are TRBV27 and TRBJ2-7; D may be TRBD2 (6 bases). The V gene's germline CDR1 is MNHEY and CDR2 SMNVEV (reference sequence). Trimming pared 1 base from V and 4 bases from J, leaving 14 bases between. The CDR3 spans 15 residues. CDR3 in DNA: TGTGCCAGCAGTTTATTGGCGGGGACGGTGTACGAGCAGTACTTC. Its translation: CASSLLAGTVYEQYF.

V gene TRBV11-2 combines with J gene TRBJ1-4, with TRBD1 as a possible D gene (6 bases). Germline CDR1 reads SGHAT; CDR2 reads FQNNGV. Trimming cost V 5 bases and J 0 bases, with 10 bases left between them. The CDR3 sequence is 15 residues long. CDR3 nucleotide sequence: TGTGCCAGCAGCCTCCGACAGGCAACTAATGAAAAACTGTTTTTT. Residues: CASSLRQATNEKLFF. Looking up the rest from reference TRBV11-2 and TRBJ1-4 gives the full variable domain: EAGVAQSPRYKIIEKRQSVAFWCNPISGHATLYWYQQILGQGPKLLIQFQNNGVVDDSQLPKDRFSAERLKGVDSTLKIQPAKLEDSAVYLCASSLRQATNEKLFFGSGTQLSVL.

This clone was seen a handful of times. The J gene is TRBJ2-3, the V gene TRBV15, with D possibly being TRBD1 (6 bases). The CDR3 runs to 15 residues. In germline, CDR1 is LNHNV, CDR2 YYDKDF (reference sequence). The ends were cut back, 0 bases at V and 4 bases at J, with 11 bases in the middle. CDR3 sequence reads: CATSRDPGVSDTQYF. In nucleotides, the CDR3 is TGTGCCACCAGCAGAGACCCAGGGGTTTCAGATACGCAGTATTTT.

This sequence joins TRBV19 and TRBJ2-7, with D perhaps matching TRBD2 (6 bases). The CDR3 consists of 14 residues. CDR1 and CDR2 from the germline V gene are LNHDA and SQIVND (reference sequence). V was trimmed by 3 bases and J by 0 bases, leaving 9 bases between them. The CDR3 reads CASSMRGSSYEQYF. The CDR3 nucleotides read TGTGCCAGTAGTATGCGGGGTAGCTCCTACGAGCAGTACTTC.

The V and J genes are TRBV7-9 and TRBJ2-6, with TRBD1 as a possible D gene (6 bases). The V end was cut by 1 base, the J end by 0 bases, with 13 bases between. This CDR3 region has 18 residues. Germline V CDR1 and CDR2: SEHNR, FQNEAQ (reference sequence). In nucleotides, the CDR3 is TGTGCCAGCAGCTTAGTGTCAGGGGTCCCCTCTGGGGCCAACGTCCTGACTTTC. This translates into CASSLVSGVPSGANVLTF.

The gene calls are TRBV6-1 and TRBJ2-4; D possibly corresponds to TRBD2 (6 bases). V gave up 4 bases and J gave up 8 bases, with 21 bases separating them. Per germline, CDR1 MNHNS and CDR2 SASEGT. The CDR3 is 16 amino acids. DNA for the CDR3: TGTGCCAGCAGTGTTTGGGGACTCCTCACGGTGGACATTCAGTACTTC. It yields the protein CASSVWGLLTVDIQYF.

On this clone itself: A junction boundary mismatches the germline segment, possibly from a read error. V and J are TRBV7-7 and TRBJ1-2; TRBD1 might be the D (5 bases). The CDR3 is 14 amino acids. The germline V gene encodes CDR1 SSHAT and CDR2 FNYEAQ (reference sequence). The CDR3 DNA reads TGTGCTAGCAGCCCGATGACAGATAACTATGGCTACACCTTC. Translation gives CASSPMTDNYGYTF.

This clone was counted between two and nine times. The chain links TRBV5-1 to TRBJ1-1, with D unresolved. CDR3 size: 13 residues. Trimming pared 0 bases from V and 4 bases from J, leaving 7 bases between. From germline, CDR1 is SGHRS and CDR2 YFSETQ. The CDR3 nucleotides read TGCGCCAGCAGCTTGGAAGAGTTCACTGAAGCTTTCTTT. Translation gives CASSLEEFTEAFF.

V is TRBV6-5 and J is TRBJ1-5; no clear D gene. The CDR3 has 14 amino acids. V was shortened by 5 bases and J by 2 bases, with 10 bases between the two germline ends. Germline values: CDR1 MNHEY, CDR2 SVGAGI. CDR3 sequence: CASSPTRGNQPQHF. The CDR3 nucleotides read TGTGCCAGCAGTCCAACGAGGGGCAATCAGCCCCAGCATTTT.

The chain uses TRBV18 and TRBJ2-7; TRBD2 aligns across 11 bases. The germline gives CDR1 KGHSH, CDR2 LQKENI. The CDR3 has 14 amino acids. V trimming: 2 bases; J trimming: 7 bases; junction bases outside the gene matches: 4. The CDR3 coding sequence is TGTGCCAGCTCACCAAAGCGACTAGCGGGGGAGCAGTACTTC. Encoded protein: CASSPKRLAGEQYF.

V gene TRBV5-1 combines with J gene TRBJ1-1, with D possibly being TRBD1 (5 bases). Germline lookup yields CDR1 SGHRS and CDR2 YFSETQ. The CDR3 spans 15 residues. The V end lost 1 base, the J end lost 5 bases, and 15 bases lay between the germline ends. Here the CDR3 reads CASSLNLGASTEAFF. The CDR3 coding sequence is TGCGCCAGCAGCTTGAATTTAGGGGCCTCGACTGAAGCTTTCTTT.